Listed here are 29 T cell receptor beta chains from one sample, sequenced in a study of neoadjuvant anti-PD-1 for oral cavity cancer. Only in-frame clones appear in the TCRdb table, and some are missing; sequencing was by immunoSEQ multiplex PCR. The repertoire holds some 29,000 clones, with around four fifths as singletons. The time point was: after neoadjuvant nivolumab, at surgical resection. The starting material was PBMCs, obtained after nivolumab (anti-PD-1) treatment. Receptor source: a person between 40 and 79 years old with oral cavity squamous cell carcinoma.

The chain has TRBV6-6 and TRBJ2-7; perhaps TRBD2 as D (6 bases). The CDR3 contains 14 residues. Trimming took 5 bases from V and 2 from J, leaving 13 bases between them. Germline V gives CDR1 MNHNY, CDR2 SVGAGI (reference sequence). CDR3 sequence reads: CASSDPGLTYEQYF. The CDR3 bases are TGTGCCAGCAGTGACCCGGGACTGACCTACGAGCAGTACTTC.

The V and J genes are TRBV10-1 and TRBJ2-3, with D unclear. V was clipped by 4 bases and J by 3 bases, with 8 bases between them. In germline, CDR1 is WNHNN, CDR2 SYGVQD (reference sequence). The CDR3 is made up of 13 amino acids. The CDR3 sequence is CASSATRTDTQYF. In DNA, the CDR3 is TGCGCCAGCAGTGCGACCCGAACAGATACGCAGTATTTT.

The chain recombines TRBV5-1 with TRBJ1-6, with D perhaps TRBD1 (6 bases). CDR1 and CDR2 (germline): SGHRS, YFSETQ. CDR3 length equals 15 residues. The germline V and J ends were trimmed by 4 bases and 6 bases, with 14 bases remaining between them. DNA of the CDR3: TGCGCCAGCAGCACGACAGGCAACTCTAATTCACCCCTCCACTTT. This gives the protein CASSTTGNSNSPLHF. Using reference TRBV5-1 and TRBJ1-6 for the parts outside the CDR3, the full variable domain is KAGVTQTPRYLIKTRGQQVTLSCSPISGHRSVSWYQQTPGQGLQFLFEYFSETQRNKGNFPGRFSGRQFSNSRSEMNVSTLELGDSALYLCASSTTGNSNSPLHFGNGTRLTVT.

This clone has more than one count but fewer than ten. The CDR3 reads CAWSSRGLGDTQYF. The DNA of the CDR3 is TGTGCCTGGAGCTCCAGGGGCCTAGGAGATACGCAGTATTTT. V usage is TRBV30 and J usage is TRBJ2-3, with TRBD1 as a possible D gene (6 bases). There are 14 residues in the CDR3. CDR1 is GTSNPN, CDR2 SVGIG, per germline (reference sequence). Trimming cost V 3 bases and J 5 bases, with 15 bases left between them.

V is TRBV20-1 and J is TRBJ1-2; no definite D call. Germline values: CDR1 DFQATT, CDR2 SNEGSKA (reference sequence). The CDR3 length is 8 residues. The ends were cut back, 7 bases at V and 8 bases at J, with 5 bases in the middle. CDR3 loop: CSEGGYTF. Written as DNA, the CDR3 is TGCAGTGAAGGGGGCTACACCTTC.

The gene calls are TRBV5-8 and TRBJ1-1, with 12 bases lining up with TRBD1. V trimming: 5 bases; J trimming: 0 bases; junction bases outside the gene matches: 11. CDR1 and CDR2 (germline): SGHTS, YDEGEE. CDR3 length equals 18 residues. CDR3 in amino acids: CASRPGTGGGNMNTEAFF. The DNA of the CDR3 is TGTGCCAGCAGACCCGGGACAGGGGGCGGAAATATGAACACTGAAGCTTTCTTT. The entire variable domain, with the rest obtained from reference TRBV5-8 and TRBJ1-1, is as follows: EAGVTQSPTHLIKTRGQQATLRCSPISGHTSVYWYQQALGLGLQFLLWYDEGEERNRGNFPPRFSGRQFPNYSSELNVNALELEDSALYLCASRPGTGGGNMNTEAFFGQGTRLTVV.

The CDR3 protein is CASSKGLVSETQYF. CDR3 DNA sequence: TGTGCCAGCAGCAAAGGACTAGTCTCGGAGACCCAGTACTTC. The chain uses TRBV7-8 and TRBJ2-5, with 7 positions matching TRBD2. In germline, CDR1 is SGHVS, CDR2 FQNEAQ. The CDR3 loop spans 14 amino acids. The V and J ends lost 5 bases and 5 bases, in that order; junction bases with no gene match: 8. The whole variable domain, filled in from reference TRBV7-8 and TRBJ2-5, reads GAGVSQSPRYKVAKRGQDVALRCDPISGHVSLFWYQQALGQGPEFLTYFQNEAQLDKSGLPSDRFFAERPEGSVSTLKIQRTQQEDSAVYLCASSKGLVSETQYFGPGTRLLVL.

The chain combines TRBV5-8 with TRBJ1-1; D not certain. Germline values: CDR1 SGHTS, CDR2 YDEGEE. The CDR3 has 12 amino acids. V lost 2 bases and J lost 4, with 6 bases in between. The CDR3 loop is CASSFRPTEAFF. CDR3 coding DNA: TGTGCCAGCAGCTTTCGCCCCACTGAAGCTTTCTTT. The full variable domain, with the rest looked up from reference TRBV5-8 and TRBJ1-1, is EAGVTQSPTHLIKTRGQQATLRCSPISGHTSVYWYQQALGLGLQFLLWYDEGEERNRGNFPPRFSGRQFPNYSSELNVNALELEDSALYLCASSFRPTEAFFGQGTRLTVV.

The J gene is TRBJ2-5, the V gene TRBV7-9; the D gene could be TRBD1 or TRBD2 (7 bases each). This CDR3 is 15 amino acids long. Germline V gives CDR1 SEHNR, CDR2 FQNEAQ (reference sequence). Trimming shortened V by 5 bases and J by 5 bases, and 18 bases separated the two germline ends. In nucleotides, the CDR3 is TGTGCCAGCAGCCACCGACAGGGAGGGGGGGAGACCCAGTACTTC. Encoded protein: CASSHRQGGGETQYF.

The CDR3 loop reads CASSYGIGTEAFF. Here the CDR3 DNA reads TGTGCCAGCAGTTACGGAATAGGGACTGAAGCTTTCTTT. The chain combines TRBV6-5 with TRBJ1-1; D remains unclear. V lost 2 bases, J lost 5 bases, and 9 bases lay in between. CDR1 is MNHEY, CDR2 SVGAGI, per germline. The CDR3 extends over 13 amino acids.

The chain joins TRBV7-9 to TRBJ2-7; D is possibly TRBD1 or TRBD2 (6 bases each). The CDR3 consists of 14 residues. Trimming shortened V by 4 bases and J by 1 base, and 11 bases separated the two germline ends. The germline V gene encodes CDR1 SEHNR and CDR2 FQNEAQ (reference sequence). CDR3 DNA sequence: TGTGCCAGCAGCTCTTCGGGGGCGTCCTACGAGCAGTACTTC. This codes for CASSSSGASYEQYF. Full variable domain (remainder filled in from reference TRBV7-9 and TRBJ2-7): DTGVSQNPRHKITKRGQNVTFRCDPISEHNRLYWYRQTLGQGPEFLTYFQNEAQLEKSRLLSDRFSAERPKGSFSTLEIQRTEQGDSAMYLCASSSSGASYEQYFGPGTRLTVT.

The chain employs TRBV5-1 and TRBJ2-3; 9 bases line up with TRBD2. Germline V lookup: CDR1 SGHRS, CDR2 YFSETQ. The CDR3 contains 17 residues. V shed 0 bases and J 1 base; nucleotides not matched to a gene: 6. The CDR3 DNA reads TGCGCCAGCAGCTTGGGCGTGACTAGCGGAGGCACAGATACGCAGTATTTT. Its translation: CASSLGVTSGGTDTQYF.

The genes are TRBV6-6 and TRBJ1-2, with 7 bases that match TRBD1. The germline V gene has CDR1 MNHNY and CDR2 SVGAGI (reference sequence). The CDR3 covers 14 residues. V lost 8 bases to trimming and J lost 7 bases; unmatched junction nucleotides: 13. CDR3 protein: CASGEGAGAGGYTF. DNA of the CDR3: TGTGCCAGCGGGGAGGGGGCAGGGGCAGGTGGCTACACCTTC.

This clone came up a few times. The CDR3: CASTPLGQGIPYGYTF. The CDR3 coding sequence is TGTGCCAGCACCCCCCTGGGACAGGGGATTCCCTATGGCTACACCTTC. The chain couples TRBV7-9 to TRBJ1-2, with 10 bases aligning to TRBD1. Losses at the gene ends were 7 bases for V and 4 bases for J; bases not matched to a gene: 12. Germline V lookup: CDR1 SEHNR, CDR2 FQNEAQ (reference sequence). The CDR3 consists of 16 residues.

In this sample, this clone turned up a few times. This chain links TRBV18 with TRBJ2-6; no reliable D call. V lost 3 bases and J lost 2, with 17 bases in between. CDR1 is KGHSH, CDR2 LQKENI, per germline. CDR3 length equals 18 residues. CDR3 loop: CASSPSHAGRPGANVLTF. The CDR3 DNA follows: TGTGCCAGCTCACCCTCTCACGCAGGACGTCCTGGGGCCAACGTCCTGACTTTC. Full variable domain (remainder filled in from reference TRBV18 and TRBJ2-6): NAGVMQNPRHLVRRRGQEARLRCSPMKGHSHVYWYRQLPEEGLKFMVYLQKENIIDESGMPKERFSAEFPKEGPSILRIQQVVRGDSAAYFCASSPSHAGRPGANVLTFGAGSRLTVL.

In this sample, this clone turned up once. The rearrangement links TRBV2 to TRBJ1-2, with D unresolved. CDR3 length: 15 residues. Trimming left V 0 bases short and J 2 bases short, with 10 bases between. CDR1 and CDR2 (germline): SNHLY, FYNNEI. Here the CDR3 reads CASSEALPGNYGYTF. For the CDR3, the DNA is TGTGCCAGCAGTGAAGCGCTTCCCGGGAACTATGGCTACACCTTC.

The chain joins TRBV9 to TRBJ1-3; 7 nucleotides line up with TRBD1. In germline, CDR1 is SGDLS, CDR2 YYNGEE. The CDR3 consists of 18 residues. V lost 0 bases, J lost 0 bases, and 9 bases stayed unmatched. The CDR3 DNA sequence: TGTGCCAGCAGCGTAGCTCACGGGACAGCAAGCTCTGGAAACACCATATATTTT. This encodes CASSVAHGTASSGNTIYF.

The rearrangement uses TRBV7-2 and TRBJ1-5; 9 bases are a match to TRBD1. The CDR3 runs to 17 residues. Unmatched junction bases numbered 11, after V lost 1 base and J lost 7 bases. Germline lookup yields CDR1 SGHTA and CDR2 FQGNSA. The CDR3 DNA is TGTGCCAGCAGCTTAGGTTACTCGGGACAGGGAAACCAGCCCCAGCATTTT. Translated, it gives CASSLGYSGQGNQPQHF.

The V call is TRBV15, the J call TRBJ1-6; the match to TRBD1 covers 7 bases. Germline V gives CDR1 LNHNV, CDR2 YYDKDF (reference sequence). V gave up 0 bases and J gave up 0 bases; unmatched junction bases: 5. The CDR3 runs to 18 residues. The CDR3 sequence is CATSREEGASSYNSPLHF. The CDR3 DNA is TGTGCCACCAGCAGAGAGGAGGGGGCGAGCTCCTATAATTCACCCCTCCACTTT. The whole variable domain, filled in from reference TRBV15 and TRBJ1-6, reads DAMVIQNPRYQVTQFGKPVTLSCSQTLNHNVMYWYQQKSSQAPKLLFHYYDKDFNNEADTPDNFQSRRPNTSFCFLDIRSPGLGDTAMYLCATSREEGASSYNSPLHFGNGTRLTVT.

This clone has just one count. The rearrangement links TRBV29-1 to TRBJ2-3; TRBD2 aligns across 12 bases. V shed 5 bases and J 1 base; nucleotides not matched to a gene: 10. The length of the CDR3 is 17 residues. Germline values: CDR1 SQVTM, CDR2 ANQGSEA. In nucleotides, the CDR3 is TGCAGCGTTTTCGGTCTAGCGGGGGGGGTCGGCACAGATACGCAGTATTTT. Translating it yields CSVFGLAGGVGTDTQYF.

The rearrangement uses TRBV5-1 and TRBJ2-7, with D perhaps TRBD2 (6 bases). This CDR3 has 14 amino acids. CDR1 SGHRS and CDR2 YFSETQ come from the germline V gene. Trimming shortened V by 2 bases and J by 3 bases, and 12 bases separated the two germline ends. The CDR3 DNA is TGCGCCAGCAGCTTTTCTGGACTATACTACGAGCAGTACTTC. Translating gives CASSFSGLYYEQYF.

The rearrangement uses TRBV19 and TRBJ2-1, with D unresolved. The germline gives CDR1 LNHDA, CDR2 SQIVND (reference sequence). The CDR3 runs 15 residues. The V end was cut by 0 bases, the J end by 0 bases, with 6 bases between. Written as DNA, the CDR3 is TGTGCCAGTAGTATAGAGGCGAGCTCCTACAATGAGCAGTTCTTC. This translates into CASSIEASSYNEQFF.

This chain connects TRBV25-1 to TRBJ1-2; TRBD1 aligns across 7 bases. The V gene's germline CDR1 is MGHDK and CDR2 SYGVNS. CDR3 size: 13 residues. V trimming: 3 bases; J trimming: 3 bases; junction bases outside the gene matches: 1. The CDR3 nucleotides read TGTGCCAGCAGTGAGGACAGGTACTATGGCTACACCTTC. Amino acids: CASSEDRYYGYTF.

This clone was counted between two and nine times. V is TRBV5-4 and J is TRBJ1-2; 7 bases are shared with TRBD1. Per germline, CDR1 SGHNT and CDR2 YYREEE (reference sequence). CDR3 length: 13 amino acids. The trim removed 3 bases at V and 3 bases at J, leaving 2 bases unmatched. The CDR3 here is CASSSGTDYGYTF. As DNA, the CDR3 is TGTGCCAGCAGCTCCGGGACAGACTATGGCTACACCTTC. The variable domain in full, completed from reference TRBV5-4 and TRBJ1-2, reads ETGVTQSPTHLIKTRGQQVTLRCSSQSGHNTVSWYQQALGQGPQFIFQYYREEENGRGNFPPRFSGLQFPNYSSELNVNALELDDSALYLCASSSGTDYGYTFGSGTRLTVV.

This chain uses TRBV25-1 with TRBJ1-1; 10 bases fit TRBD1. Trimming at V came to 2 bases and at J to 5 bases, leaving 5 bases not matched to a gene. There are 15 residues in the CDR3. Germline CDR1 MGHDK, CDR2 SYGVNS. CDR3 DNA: TGTGCCAGCAGTGAACCGGGGACAGGGGAAACTGAAGCTTTCTTT. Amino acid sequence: CASSEPGTGETEAFF. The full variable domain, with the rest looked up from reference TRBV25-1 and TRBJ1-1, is EADIYQTPRYLVIGTGKKITLECSQTMGHDKMYWYQQDPGMELHLIHYSYGVNSTEKGDLSSESTVSRIRTEHFPLTLESARPSHTSQYLCASSEPGTGETEAFFGQGTRLTVV.

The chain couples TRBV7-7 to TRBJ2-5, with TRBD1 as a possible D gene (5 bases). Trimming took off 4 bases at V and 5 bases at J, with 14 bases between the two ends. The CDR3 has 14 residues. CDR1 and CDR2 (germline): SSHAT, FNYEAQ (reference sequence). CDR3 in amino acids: CASSSNQGQETQYF. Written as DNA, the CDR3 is TGTGCCAGCAGCTCCAACCAGGGTCAGGAGACCCAGTACTTC.

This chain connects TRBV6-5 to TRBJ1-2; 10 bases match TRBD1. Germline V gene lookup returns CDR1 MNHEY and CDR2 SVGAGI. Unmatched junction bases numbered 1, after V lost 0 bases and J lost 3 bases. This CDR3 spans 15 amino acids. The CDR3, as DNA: TGTGCCAGCAGTTACTCGACAGGGGGCTACTATGGCTACACCTTC. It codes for CASSYSTGGYYGYTF.

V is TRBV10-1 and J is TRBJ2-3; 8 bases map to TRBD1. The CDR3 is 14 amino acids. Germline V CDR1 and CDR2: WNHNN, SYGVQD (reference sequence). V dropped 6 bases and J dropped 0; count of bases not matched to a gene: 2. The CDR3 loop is CASSRDRSTDTQYF. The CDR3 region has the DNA TGCGCCAGCAGCCGGGACAGGAGCACAGATACGCAGTATTTT.

CDR3 residues: CASSLEQGNYGYTF. CDR3 sequence (DNA): TGTGCCAGCAGCTTGGAACAGGGGAACTATGGCTACACCTTC. The chain links TRBV5-4 to TRBJ1-2, with 7 bases fitting TRBD1. Germline-derived CDR1 and CDR2 are SGHNT and YYREEE (reference sequence). Unmatched junction bases numbered 1, after V lost 0 bases and J lost 2 bases. This CDR3 is 14 amino acids long.